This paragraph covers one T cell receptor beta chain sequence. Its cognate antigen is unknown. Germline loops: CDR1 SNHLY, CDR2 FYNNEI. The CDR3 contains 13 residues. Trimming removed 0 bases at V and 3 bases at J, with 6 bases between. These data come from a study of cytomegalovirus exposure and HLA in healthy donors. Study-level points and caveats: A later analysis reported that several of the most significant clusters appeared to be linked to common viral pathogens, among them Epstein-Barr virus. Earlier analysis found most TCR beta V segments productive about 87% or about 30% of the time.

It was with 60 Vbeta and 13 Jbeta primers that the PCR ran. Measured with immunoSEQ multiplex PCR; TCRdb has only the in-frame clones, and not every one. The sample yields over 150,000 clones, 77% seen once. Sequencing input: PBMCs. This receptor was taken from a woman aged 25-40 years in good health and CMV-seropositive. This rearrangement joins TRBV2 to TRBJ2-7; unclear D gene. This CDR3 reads CASSEARNYEQYF. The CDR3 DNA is TGTGCCAGCAGTGAAGCCAGGAACTACGAGCAGTACTTC.